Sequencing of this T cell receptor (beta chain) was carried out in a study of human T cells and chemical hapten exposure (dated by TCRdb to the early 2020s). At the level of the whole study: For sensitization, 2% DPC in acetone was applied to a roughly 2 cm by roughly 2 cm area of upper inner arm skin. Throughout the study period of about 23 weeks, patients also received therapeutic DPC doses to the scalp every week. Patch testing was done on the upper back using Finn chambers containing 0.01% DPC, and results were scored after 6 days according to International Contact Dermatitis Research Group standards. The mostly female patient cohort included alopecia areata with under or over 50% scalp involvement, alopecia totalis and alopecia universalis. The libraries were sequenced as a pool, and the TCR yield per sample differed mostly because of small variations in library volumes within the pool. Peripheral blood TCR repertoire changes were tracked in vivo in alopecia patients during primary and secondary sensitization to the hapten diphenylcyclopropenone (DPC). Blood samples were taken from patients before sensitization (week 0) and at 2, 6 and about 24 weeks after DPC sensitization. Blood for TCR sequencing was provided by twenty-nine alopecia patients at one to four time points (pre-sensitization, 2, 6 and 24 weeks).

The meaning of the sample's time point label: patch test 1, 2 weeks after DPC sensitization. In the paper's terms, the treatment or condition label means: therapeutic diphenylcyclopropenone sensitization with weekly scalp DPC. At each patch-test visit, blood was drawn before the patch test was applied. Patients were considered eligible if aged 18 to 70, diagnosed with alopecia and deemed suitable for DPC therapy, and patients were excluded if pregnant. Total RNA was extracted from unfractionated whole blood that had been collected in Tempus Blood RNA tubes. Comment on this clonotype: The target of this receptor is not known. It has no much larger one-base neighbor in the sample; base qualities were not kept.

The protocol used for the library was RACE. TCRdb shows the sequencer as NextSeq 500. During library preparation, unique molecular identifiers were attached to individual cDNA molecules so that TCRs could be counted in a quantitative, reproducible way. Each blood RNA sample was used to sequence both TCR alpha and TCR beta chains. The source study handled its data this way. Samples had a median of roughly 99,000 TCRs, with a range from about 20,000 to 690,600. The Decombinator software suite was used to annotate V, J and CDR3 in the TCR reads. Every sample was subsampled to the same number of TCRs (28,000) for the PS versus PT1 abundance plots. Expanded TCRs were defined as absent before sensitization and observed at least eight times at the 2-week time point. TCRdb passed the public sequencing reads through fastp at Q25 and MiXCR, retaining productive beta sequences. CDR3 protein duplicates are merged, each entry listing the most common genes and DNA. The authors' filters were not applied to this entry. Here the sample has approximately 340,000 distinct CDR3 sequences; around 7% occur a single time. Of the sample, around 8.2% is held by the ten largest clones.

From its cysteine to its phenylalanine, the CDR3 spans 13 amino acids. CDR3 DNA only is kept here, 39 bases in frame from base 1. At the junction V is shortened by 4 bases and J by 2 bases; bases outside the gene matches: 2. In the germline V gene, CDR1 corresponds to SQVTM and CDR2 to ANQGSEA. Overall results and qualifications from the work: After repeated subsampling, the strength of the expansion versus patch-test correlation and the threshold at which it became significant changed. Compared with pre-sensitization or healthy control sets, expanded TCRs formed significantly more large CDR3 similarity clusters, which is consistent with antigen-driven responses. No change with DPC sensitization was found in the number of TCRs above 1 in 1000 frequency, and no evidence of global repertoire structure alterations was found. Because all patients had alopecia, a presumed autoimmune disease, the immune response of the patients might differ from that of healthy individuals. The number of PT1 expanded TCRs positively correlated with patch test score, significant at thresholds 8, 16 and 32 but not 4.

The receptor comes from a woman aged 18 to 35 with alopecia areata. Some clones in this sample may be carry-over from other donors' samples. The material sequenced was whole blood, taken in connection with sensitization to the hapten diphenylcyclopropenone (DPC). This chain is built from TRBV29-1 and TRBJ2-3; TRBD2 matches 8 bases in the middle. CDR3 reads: CSVVAGTTDTQYF. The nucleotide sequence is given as TGCAGCGTTGTAGCGGGGACCACAGATACGCAGTATTTT.